This T cell receptor (beta chain) was identified in a study of OX40 agonist ivuxolimab in advanced cancers. Across the whole study: Patients took ivuxolimab, an agonistic anti-OX40 (CD134) antibody. Study outcomes and limitations: What antigens the expanded peripheral T cells recognized was never established.

TCRdb's table, derived via immunoSEQ multiplex PCR, lists solely in-frame clones and lacks some. The data hold 8,000 to 10,000 clones, with approximately 70% observed a single time. This CDR3 comprises 14 residues. V gave up 5 bases and J gave up 4 bases, with 12 bases separating them. Germline CDR1 and CDR2: MNHEY and SVGAGI. On this clone: Its target is unknown.

Sequenced here: CD4+ or CD8+ T cells sorted from blood, sampled in a trial of the OX40 agonist ivuxolimab. The chain employs TRBV6-5 and TRBJ1-5; no reliable D call. This receptor was obtained from an adult with an advanced solid tumor such as melanoma, head and neck, liver or kidney cancer. CDR3 sequence: CASSGADPNQPQHF. As DNA, the CDR3 is TGTGCCAGCAGTGGCGCCGATCCGAATCAGCCCCAGCATTTT.